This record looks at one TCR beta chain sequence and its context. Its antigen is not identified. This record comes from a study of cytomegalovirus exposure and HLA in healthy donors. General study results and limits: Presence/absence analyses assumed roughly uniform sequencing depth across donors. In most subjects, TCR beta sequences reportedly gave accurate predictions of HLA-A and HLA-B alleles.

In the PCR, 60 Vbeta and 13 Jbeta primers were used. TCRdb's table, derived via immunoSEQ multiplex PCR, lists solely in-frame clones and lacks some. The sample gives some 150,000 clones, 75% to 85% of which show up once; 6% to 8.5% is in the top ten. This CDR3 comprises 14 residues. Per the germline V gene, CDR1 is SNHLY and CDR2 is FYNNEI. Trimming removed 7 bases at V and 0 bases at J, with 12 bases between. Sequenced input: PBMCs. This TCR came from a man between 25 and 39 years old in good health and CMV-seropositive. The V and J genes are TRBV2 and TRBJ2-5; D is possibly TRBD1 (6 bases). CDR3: CASITSGDQETQYF. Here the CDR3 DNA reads TGTGCCAGCATTACTTCAGGGGACCAAGAGACCCAGTACTTC.